This is a list of T cell receptor beta chains from one sample in a study of blood T cells in healthy people across ages. MiXCR, run by TCRdb on the 5' RACE reads, gives a single entry per CDR3 protein. The sample holds 1.5 million to 2 million distinct CDR3 sequences, roughly 30% seen once. Sample: blood. These TCRs come from a woman in her twenties or thirties in good health. CDR3s leave out the opening cysteine and the closing phenylalanine or tryptophan. Some rows have no size entry. The others give once, few or many, or a class for an expanded clone.

size,V,CDR3
-,TRBV4-3,ASSQEPTGDYNEQF
few,TRBV29-1,SVVAGIDEAF
-,TRBV24-1,ATSPSRTGYGYT
-,TRBV7-3,ASSLQTRGLAGPYEQY
few,TRBV7-9,ASRPPGETQY
-,TRBV20-1,SAFPTGKTQY
many,TRBV5-1,ASSLSGRSDNEQF
few,TRBV7-9,PSSLGGGYEQY
few,TRBV29-1,SVFSSGRYNEQF
few,TRBV20-1,SAGPGGPGWETQY
few,TRBV10-3,AISESFLQGSNYGYT
many,TRBV7-7,ASSLRGGLETQY
many,TRBV28,ASSHGTGDSYEQY
few,TRBV29-1,SGTSGSTNEQF
-,TRBV7-2,ASSLMGSTV
-,TRBV24-1,ATSDAGTGIYEQY
few,TRBV9,ASSPTGIEKLF
few,TRBV10-1,ASSDSGADTEAF
few,TRBV6-1,ASSEWGNSNQPQH
-,TRBV7-9,ASSNSLYEQY
-,TRBV9,ASSVTSGGAGNEQF
few,TRBV7-8,ASSSARLGLGTDTQY
-,TRBV11-2,ASSPYGGQSTEAF
-,TRBV6-2/TRBV6-3,ANSYMHASGNEQF
many,TRBV28,ASSLRDFSTDTQY
few,TRBV10-1,ASSESGTGQF
few,TRBV20-1,SARTPRGGTSDMFQETQY
-,TRBV12-3/TRBV12-4,ASSSEGLMGETQY
-,TRBV5-1,ASSLSASYNEQY
few,TRBV20-1,SARVDPYEQY
-,TRBV5-5,ASSSGRLRQETQY
-,TRBV18,ASSPRAVPQGYGYNEQF
many,TRBV12-3/TRBV12-4,ASSYKFSQQY
many,TRBV12-3/TRBV12-4,ASSPRRGINEQY
-,TRBV14,ASSQLSGIYNSPLH
many,TRBV20-1,SASAASPYNEQF
-,TRBV29-1,SVRTGNTGELF
-,TRBV3-1,ASSQEVILRGEQY
few,TRBV6-5,ASGLETSGSREQF
-,TRBV6-6,ASRGTSGHQPNEQF
-,TRBV5-1,ASSGVPGQPQH
-,TRBV6-4,ASSRANTGELF
-,TRBV10-3,AIRDPGQSTDTQY
-,TRBV5-5,ASSLDSLPGLAGDNEQF
many,TRBV29-1,SVIPEGVNYEQY
-,TRBV7-2,ASNLGLSPPGEQF
-,TRBV7-2,ASRDLGGGDYGYT
-,TRBV2,ASNNRYNQPQH
many,TRBV5-1,ASSLYGTSGGSPEYNEQF
many,TRBV12-3/TRBV12-4,ASRPGLAGDTQY
-,TRBV24-1,ATSDPGLESTDTQY
-,TRBV6-1,ASSVTGVETQY